This TCR beta chain appears in the sequencing data of a study of blood T cell repertoires in COVID-19. Study-wide context: COVID-19 samples, acute and convalescent, were from the United States, Italy and Spain. The analysed material was cDNA or gDNA that came from T cells, B-cell-depleted T cells, or PBMCs.

Per the authors' pipeline: Counts of nucleated cells, estimated from reference gene primer amplification, were obtained. Here immunoSEQ multiplex PCR was the method, and the copy in TCRdb shows in-frame clones only, minus some. That table supplies the V and J calls and clone size; D and trimming were determined from the DNA. The sample holds 180,000 or so clones; roughly three quarters are singletons and the top ten take roughly 7.8%. This receptor was obtained from a woman aged 45-65 years with active or convalescent COVID-19. Sequencing was performed on peripheral blood.

The CDR3 sequence: CASSSTGPPSSYEQYF. CDR3 bases: TGTGCCAGCAGCTCGACAGGGCCTCCGAGCTCCTACGAGCAGTACTTC. The V gene is TRBV7-4, the J gene TRBJ2-7, with 7 bases lining up with TRBD1. The germline V gene has CDR1 SGHVT and CDR2 SQSDAQ. Trimming removed 4 bases from V and 0 bases from J; junction bases left unmatched: 9. The CDR3 covers 16 residues.